The clone carrying this T cell receptor (beta chain) was counted ten times or more. The antigen remains unidentified. This entry comes from a study of T cells after yellow fever vaccination. Study-wide results and limits: Only a minor proportion of clonotypes was detected across both CD4 and CD8 compartments. The secondary T-cell response peaked on day 5, not day 15, but was weaker. The bulk population could contribute abundant contaminating clonotypes to FACS-sorted repertoires.

UMIs and a universal primer site were added when TCR cDNA was made by 5'RACE template switching. One entry per CDR3 protein results from TCRdb running MiXCR on the 5' RACE reads. The top ten hold roughly 3% of the sample, which has about 150,000 distinct CDR3 sequences, 5.5% to 7.5% seen once. Germline V gene data show CDR1 as SGHNT and CDR2 as YENEEA. V was pared by 1 base and J by 7 bases, with 10 bases between. The CDR3 spans 13 residues. The clonotype was recovered from a man aged 18 to 29 who received the YFV17D yellow fever vaccine. This chain links TRBV11-3 with TRBJ2-5; TRBD2 might be the D (5 bases). Sequenced material: CD4+ T cells sorted from PBMCs, taken on the day of the first yellow fever vaccination. As DNA, the CDR3 is TGTGCCAGCAGCTTAGTCGTCGGAGGGACCCAGTACTTC. This translates into CASSLVVGGTQYF.